Below are 27 T cell receptor beta chains sequenced from a single sample in a study of cytomegalovirus exposure and HLA in healthy donors. A multiplex PCR was run with 60 Vbeta primers and 13 Jbeta primers. The data were produced by immunoSEQ multiplex PCR, yet TCRdb's version contains in-frame clones alone and is incomplete. The sample lists about 210,000 clones; around nine tenths were seen once. The sample comprised PBMCs. The receptors originated from a woman in her twenties or thirties in good health and CMV-seronegative.

The V gene is TRBV30, the J gene TRBJ2-7; no clear D. V lost 5 bases, J lost 3 bases, and 11 bases lay in between. This CDR3 spans 12 amino acids. From germline, CDR1 is GTSNPN and CDR2 SVGIG (reference sequence). The CDR3 nucleotides read TGTGCCTGGGGGTCCGCTAGCTACGAGCAGTACTTC. Amino acid sequence: CAWGSASYEQYF.

This chain uses TRBV18 with TRBJ1-1; 8 bases fit TRBD1. V trimming: 3 bases; J trimming: 0 bases; junction bases outside the gene matches: 0. Germline values: CDR1 KGHSH, CDR2 LQKENI. The CDR3 loop spans 14 amino acids. The CDR3 nucleotides read TGTGCCAGCTCACCGGGACAGGTGAACACTGAAGCTTTCTTT. Amino acids: CASSPGQVNTEAFF.

The V gene is TRBV10-3, the J gene TRBJ2-3; possible D gene TRBD2, 6 bases. The CDR3 covers 12 residues. The germline V gene encodes CDR1 ENHRY and CDR2 SYGVKD. V was cut by 8 bases and J by 6 bases, with 12 bases left in between. The CDR3 DNA reads TGTGCCATCGGGGGAGGTGGCGATACGCAGTATTTT. Amino acid sequence: CAIGGGGDTQYF.

This chain connects TRBV4-1 to TRBJ2-1; 11 bases align to TRBD2. The trim removed 0 bases at V and 8 bases at J, leaving 12 bases unmatched. The CDR3 is 18 amino acids. Germline assignment: CDR1 MGHRA and CDR2 YSYEKL. CDR3 in DNA: TGCGCCAGCAGCCAAGATCGGTGGGCTAGCGGGGGGTTGGATGAGCAGTTCTTC. This sequence encodes CASSQDRWASGGLDEQFF.

J is TRBJ2-2 and V is TRBV15; D uncertain. V was cut by 0 bases and J by 6 bases, with 5 bases left in between. This CDR3 is 13 amino acids long. Germline V gene data show CDR1 as LNHNV and CDR2 as YYDKDF (reference sequence). DNA for the CDR3: TGTGCCACCAGCAGAGATCTAGCCGGGGAGCTGTTTTTT. Protein: CATSRDLAGELFF. The complete variable domain, with remaining parts taken from reference TRBV15 and TRBJ2-2, reads DAMVIQNPRYQVTQFGKPVTLSCSQTLNHNVMYWYQQKSSQAPKLLFHYYDKDFNNEADTPDNFQSRRPNTSFCFLDIRSPGLGDTAMYLCATSRDLAGELFFGEGSRLTVL.

About this clone itself: Different DNA sequences within this sample yield the same CDR3. V gene TRBV2 combines with J gene TRBJ2-7, with D tentatively TRBD1 (6 bases). Trimming removed 4 bases from V and 4 bases from J, with 8 bases in between. Germline V gene data show CDR1 as SNHLY and CDR2 as FYNNEI. The CDR3 consists of 12 residues. This CDR3 is CASSGTGYEQYF. DNA for the CDR3: TGTGCCAGCAGTGGTACAGGGTACGAGCAGTACTTC.

There are a few counts of this clone. This rearrangement joins TRBV28 to TRBJ2-1; 11 bases agree with TRBD2. Germline CDR1 reads MDHEN; CDR2 reads SYDVKM. V lost 1 base to trimming and J lost 9 bases; unmatched junction nucleotides: 5. The CDR3 runs 15 residues. The CDR3 reads CASSLLAGGPVEQFF. The CDR3 nucleotides are TGTGCCAGCAGTTTATTAGCGGGAGGGCCCGTTGAGCAGTTCTTC. Looking up the rest from reference TRBV28 and TRBJ2-1 gives the full variable domain: DVKVTQSSRYLVKRTGEKVFLECVQDMDHENMFWYRQDPGLGLRLIYFSYDVKMKEKGDIPEGYSVSREKKERFSLILESASTNQTSMYLCASSLLAGGPVEQFFGPGTRLTVL.

This clone turned up a few times. J is TRBJ2-7 and V is TRBV28, with D possibly TRBD2 on 6 matching bases. V lost 7 bases, J lost 5 bases, and 15 bases lay in between. CDR3 length: 13 residues. Looked up from germline, CDR1 is MDHEN and CDR2 is SYDVKM. In nucleotides, the CDR3 is TGTGCCAGCACCCTGCCAGGGAGGAACGAGCAGTACTTC. Residues: CASTLPGRNEQYF. Full variable domain (missing parts from reference TRBV28 and TRBJ2-7): DVKVTQSSRYLVKRTGEKVFLECVQDMDHENMFWYRQDPGLGLRLIYFSYDVKMKEKGDIPEGYSVSREKKERFSLILESASTNQTSMYLCASTLPGRNEQYFGPGTRLTVT.

The chain combines TRBV7-9 with TRBJ2-1; 9 bases are shared with TRBD2. V dropped 5 bases and J dropped 4; count of bases not matched to a gene: 6. This CDR3 has 15 residues. Germline CDR1 is SEHNR and CDR2 is FQNEAQ (reference sequence). CDR3 in amino acids: CASSELAGGYNEQFF. The CDR3 region has the DNA TGTGCCAGCAGCGAACTGGCGGGGGGGTACAATGAGCAGTTCTTC.

The chain has TRBV7-8 and TRBJ2-1; the match to TRBD1 covers 10 bases. The CDR3 has 16 residues. J gave up 2 bases and V 3 bases, and 4 bases lay outside the gene matches. Per germline, CDR1 SGHVS and CDR2 FQNEAQ. CDR3 region: CASSFPGQGTYNEQFF. The CDR3 DNA follows: TGTGCCAGCAGCTTTCCGGGACAGGGGACCTACAATGAGCAGTTCTTC. Full variable domain (missing parts from reference TRBV7-8 and TRBJ2-1): GAGVSQSPRYKVAKRGQDVALRCDPISGHVSLFWYQQALGQGPEFLTYFQNEAQLDKSGLPSDRFFAERPEGSVSTLKIQRTQQEDSAVYLCASSFPGQGTYNEQFFGPGTRLTVL.

The CDR3 DNA follows: TGTGCCAGCAGTCCATGGACAGGGGCGAGAACTGAAGCTTTCTTT. Encoded protein: CASSPWTGARTEAFF. The chain recombines TRBV27 with TRBJ1-1, with 9 bases aligning to TRBD1. CDR3 length: 15 amino acids. CDR1 and CDR2 (germline): MNHEY, SMNVEV (reference sequence). V lost 5 bases, J lost 5 bases, and 9 bases stayed unmatched.

The rearrangement joins TRBV5-4 to TRBJ2-3, with TRBD1 as a possible D gene (5 bases). Looked up from germline, CDR1 is SGHNT and CDR2 is YYREEE (reference sequence). The V end lost 3 bases, the J end lost 1 base, and 12 bases lay between the germline ends. The CDR3 has 15 residues. DNA for the CDR3: TGTGCCAGCAGCTCCCCTGGGGCCGGCACAGATACGCAGTATTTT. It codes for CASSSPGAGTDTQYF.

The chain recombines TRBV5-1 with TRBJ2-3; tentatively, D is TRBD1 (6 bases). Trimming took 1 base from V and 2 from J, leaving 11 bases between them. Germline CDR1 is SGHRS and CDR2 is YFSETQ. CDR3 length equals 15 residues. The CDR3 bases are TGCGCCAGCAGCTTGACAGGGTTTGCCACAGATACGCAGTATTTT. It codes for CASSLTGFATDTQYF.

In its sample, this clone was seen once. This chain links TRBV5-1 with TRBJ2-3; D is unresolved. There are 17 residues in the CDR3. Germline CDR1 reads SGHRS; CDR2 reads YFSETQ. The germline V and J ends were trimmed by 0 bases and 0 bases, with 14 bases remaining between them. In DNA form, the CDR3 reads TGCGCCAGCAGCTTGGAAACACGACAAACTAGCACAGATACGCAGTATTTT. Its translation is CASSLETRQTSTDTQYF. Variable domain in full (rest from reference TRBV5-1 and TRBJ2-3): KAGVTQTPRYLIKTRGQQVTLSCSPISGHRSVSWYQQTPGQGLQFLFEYFSETQRNKGNFPGRFSGRQFSNSRSEMNVSTLELGDSALYLCASSLETRQTSTDTQYFGPGTRLTVL.

This clone was detected only once. The V and J genes are TRBV7-2 and TRBJ2-6; 7 bases agree with TRBD2. The CDR3 totals 19 residues. CDR1 and CDR2 from the germline V gene are SGHTA and FQGNSA. J lost 0 bases, V lost 4 bases, and 12 bases had no gene match. In DNA form, the CDR3 reads TGTGCCAGCAGCTACCCCTCGGGACTAAGTAGCTCTGGGGCCAACGTCCTGACTTTC. This codes for CASSYPSGLSSSGANVLTF.

V is TRBV2 and J is TRBJ1-1; maybe TRBD1 (6 bases). V was shortened by 4 bases and J by 3 bases, with 21 bases between the two germline ends. The CDR3 sequence is 17 residues long. Germline CDR1 and CDR2: SNHLY and FYNNEI. This CDR3 reads CASSVSGTWEGDTEAFF. CDR3 bases: TGTGCCAGCAGTGTTTCTGGGACATGGGAAGGGGACACTGAAGCTTTCTTT. The full variable domain, with the rest looked up from reference TRBV2 and TRBJ1-1, is EPEVTQTPSHQVTQMGQEVILRCVPISNHLYFYWYRQILGQKVEFLVSFYNNEISEKSEIFDDQFSVERPDGSNFTLKIRSTKLEDSAMYFCASSVSGTWEGDTEAFFGQGTRLTVV.

The chain combines TRBV27 with TRBJ2-7, with D perhaps TRBD2 (5 bases). The V end lost 6 bases, the J end lost 3 bases, and 12 bases lay between the germline ends. Germline-derived CDR1 and CDR2 are MNHEY and SMNVEV (reference sequence). The length of the CDR3 is 13 residues. The CDR3 nucleotides read TGTGCCAGCAGCCCGAGGGTCGGCTACGAGCAGTACTTC. It yields the protein CASSPRVGYEQYF.

This chain connects TRBV27 to TRBJ2-1; TRBD2 agrees at 11 bases. Germline CDR1 reads MNHEY; CDR2 reads SMNVEV (reference sequence). The CDR3 consists of 17 residues. Trimming at V came to 3 bases and at J to 4 bases, leaving 8 bases not matched to a gene. This chain's CDR3 is CASSLEGVAGGYNEQFF. The CDR3 nucleotides are TGTGCCAGCAGTTTGGAGGGGGTAGCGGGAGGGTACAATGAGCAGTTCTTC.

The DNA for the CDR3 is TGCGCCAGCAGCAAGGGGCGACAGGGTAGCTCCGGGGAGCTGTTTTTT. Protein sequence: CASSKGRQGSSGELFF. The chain combines TRBV5-1 with TRBJ2-2, with 7 bases that match TRBD1. Germline lookup yields CDR1 SGHRS and CDR2 YFSETQ. The CDR3 sequence is 16 residues long. Unmatched junction bases numbered 12, after V lost 4 bases and J lost 6 bases.

J is TRBJ2-7 and V is TRBV11-2, with 7 bases lining up with TRBD2. V dropped 5 bases and J dropped 7; count of bases not matched to a gene: 11. This CDR3 is built from 14 residues. Germline V lookup: CDR1 SGHAT, CDR2 FQNNGV. This chain's CDR3 is CASSPVSARGEQYF. The CDR3 nucleotides read TGTGCCAGCAGCCCAGTTTCGGCGCGGGGGGAGCAGTACTTC.

The chain uses TRBV5-1 and TRBJ2-1, with 7 bases fitting TRBD1. Germline V gene sequence: CDR1 SGHRS, CDR2 YFSETQ. V gave up 9 bases and J gave up 1 base; unmatched junction bases: 10. The CDR3 covers 15 residues. CDR3 nucleotide sequence: TGCGCCACTAATCAGGGGGTTGGATCCTACAATGAGCAGTTCTTC. As protein: CATNQGVGSYNEQFF.

This clone was seen just once. This sequence joins TRBV9 and TRBJ2-7; D perhaps matches TRBD2 (5 bases). Trimming pared 4 bases from V and 2 bases from J, leaving 13 bases between. The germline V gene encodes CDR1 SGDLS and CDR2 YYNGEE. The CDR3 runs to 14 residues. Written as DNA, the CDR3 is TGTGCCAGCAGCACGACCGGGGTCGCCTACGAGCAGTACTTC. It encodes CASSTTGVAYEQYF.

The V gene is TRBV19, the J gene TRBJ2-7, with 8 nucleotides matching TRBD2. V lost 3 bases to trimming and J lost 0 bases; unmatched junction nucleotides: 4. The CDR3 spans 15 residues. CDR1 and CDR2 from the germline V gene are LNHDA and SQIVND (reference sequence). The CDR3 DNA is TGTGCCAGTAGTATCACTAGCGGCAGCTCCTACGAGCAGTACTTC. Protein sequence: CASSITSGSSYEQYF.

The gene calls are TRBV4-2 and TRBJ2-3, with unresolved D. The germline V and J ends were trimmed by 1 base and 4 bases, with 9 bases remaining between them. The CDR3 is made up of 14 amino acids. Per germline, CDR1 LGHNA and CDR2 YNFKEQ. For the CDR3, the DNA is TGTGCCAGCAGCCAAGTGCTGAGAGCAGATACGCAGTATTTT. This encodes CASSQVLRADTQYF.

In this sample, this clone turned up once. This rearrangement joins TRBV20-1 to TRBJ2-7; the D gene is possibly TRBD1 (6 bases). V was clipped by 5 bases and J by 4 bases, with 6 bases between them. Germline lookup yields CDR1 DFQATT and CDR2 SNEGSKA (reference sequence). This CDR3 contains 10 residues. The CDR3 loop is CSAGQYEQYF. The CDR3 DNA reads as TGCAGTGCTGGACAGTACGAGCAGTACTTC.

The genes are TRBV9 and TRBJ1-3; tentative D call: TRBD1 (6 bases). Germline V CDR1 and CDR2: SGDLS, YYNGEE. V was trimmed by 2 bases and J by 4 bases, leaving 13 bases between them. The CDR3 has 15 amino acids. CDR3 loop: CASSVRGAEGNTIYF. The CDR3 region has the DNA TGTGCCAGCAGCGTTCGGGGGGCGGAAGGAAACACCATATATTTT.

This chain uses TRBV28 with TRBJ1-5, with TRBD1 matching over 10 bases. This CDR3 has 15 amino acids. The germline CDR1 and CDR2 sequences are MDHEN and SYDVKM. After removal of 7 bases from V and 4 bases from J, the junction contained 7 bases not matched to a gene. The CDR3 region is CASTVPGQGNQPQHF. For the CDR3, the DNA is TGTGCCAGCACCGTACCGGGACAGGGGAATCAGCCCCAGCATTTT.